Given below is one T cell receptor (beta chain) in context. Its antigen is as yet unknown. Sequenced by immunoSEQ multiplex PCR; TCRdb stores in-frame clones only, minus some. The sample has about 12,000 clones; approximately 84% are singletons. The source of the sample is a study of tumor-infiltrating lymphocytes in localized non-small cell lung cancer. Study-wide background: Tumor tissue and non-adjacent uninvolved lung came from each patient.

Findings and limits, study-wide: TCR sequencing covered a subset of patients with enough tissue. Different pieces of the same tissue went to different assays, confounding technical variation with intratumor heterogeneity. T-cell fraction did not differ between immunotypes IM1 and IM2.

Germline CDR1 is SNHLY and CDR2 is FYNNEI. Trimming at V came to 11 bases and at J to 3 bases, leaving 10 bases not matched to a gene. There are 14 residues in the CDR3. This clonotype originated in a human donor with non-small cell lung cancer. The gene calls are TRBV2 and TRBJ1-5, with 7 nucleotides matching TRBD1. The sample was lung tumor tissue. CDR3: CAAGGKTFNQPQHF. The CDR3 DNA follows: TGTGCCGCAGGGGGAAAGACTTTCAATCAGCCCCAGCATTTT.